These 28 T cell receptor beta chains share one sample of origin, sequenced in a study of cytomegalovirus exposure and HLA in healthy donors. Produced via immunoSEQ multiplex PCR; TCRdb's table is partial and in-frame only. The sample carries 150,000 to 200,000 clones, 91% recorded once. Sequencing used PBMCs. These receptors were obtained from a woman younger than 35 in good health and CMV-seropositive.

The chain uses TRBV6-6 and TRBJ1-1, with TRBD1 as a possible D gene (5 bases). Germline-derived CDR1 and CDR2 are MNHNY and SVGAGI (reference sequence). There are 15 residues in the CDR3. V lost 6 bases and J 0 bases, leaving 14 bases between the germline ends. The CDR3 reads CASSQGAGMNTEAFF. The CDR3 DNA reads TGTGCCAGCAGCCAAGGGGCAGGGATGAACACTGAAGCTTTCTTT.

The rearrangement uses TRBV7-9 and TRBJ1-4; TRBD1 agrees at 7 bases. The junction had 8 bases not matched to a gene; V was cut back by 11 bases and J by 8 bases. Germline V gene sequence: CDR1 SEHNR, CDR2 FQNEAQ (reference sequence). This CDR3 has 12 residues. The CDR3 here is CACGQVWEKLFF. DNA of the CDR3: TGTGCCTGCGGACAGGTTTGGGAAAAACTGTTTTTT.

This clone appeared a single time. CDR3 in amino acids: CASSAGTSGNNEQFF. CDR3 coding DNA: TGTGCCAGCAGTGCTGGGACTAGCGGTAACAATGAGCAGTTCTTC. This sequence joins TRBV6-1 and TRBJ2-1; 11 bases map to TRBD2. This CDR3 has 15 amino acids. Trimming cost V 4 bases and J 5 bases; bases outside gene matches: 4. Looked up from germline, CDR1 is MNHNS and CDR2 is SASEGT.

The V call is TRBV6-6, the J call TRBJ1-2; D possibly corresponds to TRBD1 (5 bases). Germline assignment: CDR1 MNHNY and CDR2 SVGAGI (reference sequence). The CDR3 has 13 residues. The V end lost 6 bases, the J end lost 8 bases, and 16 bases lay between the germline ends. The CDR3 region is CASSQGDNRGYTF. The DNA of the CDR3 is TGTGCCAGCAGCCAGGGCGACAATAGGGGCTACACCTTC.

Here the CDR3 DNA reads TGTGCCAGCAGTTTAATAGGGACAGGGGGATCATACGAGCAGTACTTC. It is translated as CASSLIGTGGSYEQYF. This chain uses TRBV27 with TRBJ2-7; 11 bases fit TRBD1. Germline CDR1 MNHEY, CDR2 SMNVEV (reference sequence). This CDR3 region has 16 residues. Unmatched junction bases numbered 7, after V lost 2 bases and J lost 4 bases.

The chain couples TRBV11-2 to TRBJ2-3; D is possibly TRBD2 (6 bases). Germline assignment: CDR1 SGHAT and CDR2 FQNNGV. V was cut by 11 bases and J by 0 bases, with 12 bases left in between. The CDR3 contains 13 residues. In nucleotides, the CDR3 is TGTGCCGGGGGGAAAACCAGCACAGATACGCAGTATTTT. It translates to CAGGKTSTDTQYF.

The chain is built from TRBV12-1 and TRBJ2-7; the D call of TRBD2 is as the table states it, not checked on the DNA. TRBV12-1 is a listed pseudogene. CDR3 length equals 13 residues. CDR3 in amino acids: CASLTSVAHEQYF. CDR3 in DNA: TGTGCCAGCTTAACTAGCGTTGCCCACGAGCAGTACTTC.

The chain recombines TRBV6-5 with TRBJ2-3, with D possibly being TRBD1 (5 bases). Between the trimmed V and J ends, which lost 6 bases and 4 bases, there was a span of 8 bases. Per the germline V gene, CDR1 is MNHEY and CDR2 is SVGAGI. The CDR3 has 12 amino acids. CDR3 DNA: TGTGCCAGCAGCCAGGGCTCAGATACGCAGTATTTT. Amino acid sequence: CASSQGSDTQYF.

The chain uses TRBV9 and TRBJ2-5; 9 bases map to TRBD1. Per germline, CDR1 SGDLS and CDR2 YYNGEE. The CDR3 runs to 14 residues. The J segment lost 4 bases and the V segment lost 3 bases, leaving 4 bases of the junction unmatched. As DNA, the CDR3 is TGTGCCAGCAGCGCGGACAGGGGAGGAGAGACCCAGTACTTC. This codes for CASSADRGGETQYF.

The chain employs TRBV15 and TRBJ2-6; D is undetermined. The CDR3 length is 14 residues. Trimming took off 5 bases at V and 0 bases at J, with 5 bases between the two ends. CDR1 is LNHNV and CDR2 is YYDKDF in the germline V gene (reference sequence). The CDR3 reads CATSPYSGANVLTF. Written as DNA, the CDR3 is TGTGCCACCAGCCCTTACTCTGGGGCCAACGTCCTGACTTTC.

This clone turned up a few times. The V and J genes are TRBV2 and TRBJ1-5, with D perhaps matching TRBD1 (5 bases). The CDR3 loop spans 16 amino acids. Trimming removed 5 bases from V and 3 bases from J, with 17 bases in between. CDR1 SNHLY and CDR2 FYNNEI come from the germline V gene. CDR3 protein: CASSPIPDSYNQPQHF. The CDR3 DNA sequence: TGTGCCAGCAGTCCAATCCCCGACAGTTACAATCAGCCCCAGCATTTT. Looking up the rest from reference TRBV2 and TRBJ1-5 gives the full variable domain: EPEVTQTPSHQVTQMGQEVILRCVPISNHLYFYWYRQILGQKVEFLVSFYNNEISEKSEIFDDQFSVERPDGSNFTLKIRSTKLEDSAMYFCASSPIPDSYNQPQHFGDGTRLSIL.

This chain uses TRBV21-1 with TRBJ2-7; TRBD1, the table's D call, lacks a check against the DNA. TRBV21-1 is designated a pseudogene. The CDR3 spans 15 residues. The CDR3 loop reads CASSKYSRSSYEQYF. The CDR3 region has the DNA TGTGCCAGCAGCAAATACAGCAGGTCCTCCTACGAGCAGTACTTC.

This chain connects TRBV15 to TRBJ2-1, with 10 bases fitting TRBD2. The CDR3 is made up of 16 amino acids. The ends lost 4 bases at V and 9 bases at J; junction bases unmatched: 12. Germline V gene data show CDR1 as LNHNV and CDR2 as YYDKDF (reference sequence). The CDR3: CATSKLSPSGSSEQFF. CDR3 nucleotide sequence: TGTGCCACCAGCAAACTTTCGCCTAGCGGGAGCAGTGAGCAGTTCTTC. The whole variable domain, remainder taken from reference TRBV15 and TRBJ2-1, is DAMVIQNPRYQVTQFGKPVTLSCSQTLNHNVMYWYQQKSSQAPKLLFHYYDKDFNNEADTPDNFQSRRPNTSFCFLDIRSPGLGDTAMYLCATSKLSPSGSSEQFFGPGTRLTVL.

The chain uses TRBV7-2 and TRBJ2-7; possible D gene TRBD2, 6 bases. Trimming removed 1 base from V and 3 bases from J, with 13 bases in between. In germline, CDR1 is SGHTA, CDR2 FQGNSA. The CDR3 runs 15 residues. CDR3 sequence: CASSLERGTYYEQYF. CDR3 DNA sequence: TGTGCCAGCAGCTTAGAACGCGGGACCTACTACGAGCAGTACTTC.

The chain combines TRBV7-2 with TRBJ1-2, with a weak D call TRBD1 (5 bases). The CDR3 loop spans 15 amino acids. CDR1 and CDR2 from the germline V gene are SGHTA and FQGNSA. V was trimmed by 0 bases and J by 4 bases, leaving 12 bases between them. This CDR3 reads CASSLALTAPYGYTF. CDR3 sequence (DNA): TGTGCCAGCAGCTTAGCGTTGACAGCCCCCTATGGCTACACCTTC.

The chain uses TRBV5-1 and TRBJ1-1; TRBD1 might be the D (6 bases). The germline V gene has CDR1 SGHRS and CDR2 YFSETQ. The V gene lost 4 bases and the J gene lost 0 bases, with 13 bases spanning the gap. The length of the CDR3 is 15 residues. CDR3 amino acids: CASSVWTDMNTEAFF. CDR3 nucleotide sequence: TGCGCCAGCAGCGTATGGACAGACATGAACACTGAAGCTTTCTTT.

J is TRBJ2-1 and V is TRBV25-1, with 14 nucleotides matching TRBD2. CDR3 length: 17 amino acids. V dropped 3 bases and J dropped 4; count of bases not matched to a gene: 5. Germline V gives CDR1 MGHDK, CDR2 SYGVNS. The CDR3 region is CASSDSRLAGGYNEQFF. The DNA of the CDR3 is TGTGCCAGCAGTGATTCCCGACTAGCGGGAGGGTACAATGAGCAGTTCTTC.

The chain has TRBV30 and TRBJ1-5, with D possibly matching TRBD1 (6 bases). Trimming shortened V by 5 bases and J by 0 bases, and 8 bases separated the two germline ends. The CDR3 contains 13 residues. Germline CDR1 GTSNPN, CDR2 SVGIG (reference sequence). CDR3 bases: TGTGCCTGGGGACAGAATAGCAATCAGCCCCAGCATTTT. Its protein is CAWGQNSNQPQHF.

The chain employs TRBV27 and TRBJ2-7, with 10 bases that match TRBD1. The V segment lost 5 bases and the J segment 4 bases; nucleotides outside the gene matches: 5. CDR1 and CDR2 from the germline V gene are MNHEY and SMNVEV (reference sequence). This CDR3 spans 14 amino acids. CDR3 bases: TGTGCCAGCAGTATCGACAGGGGGCCTTACGAGCAGTACTTC. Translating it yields CASSIDRGPYEQYF.

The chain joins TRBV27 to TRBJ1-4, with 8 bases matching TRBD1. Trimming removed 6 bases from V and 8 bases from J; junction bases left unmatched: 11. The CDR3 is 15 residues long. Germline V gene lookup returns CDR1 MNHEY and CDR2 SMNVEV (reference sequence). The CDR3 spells CASSMTGARPEKLFF. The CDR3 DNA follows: TGTGCCAGCAGCATGACAGGGGCCCGACCCGAAAAACTGTTTTTT. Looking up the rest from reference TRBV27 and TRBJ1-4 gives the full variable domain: EAQVTQNPRYLITVTGKKLTVTCSQNMNHEYMSWYRQDPGLGLRQIYYSMNVEVTDKGDVPEGYKVSRKEKRNFPLILESPSPNQTSLYFCASSMTGARPEKLFFGSGTQLSVL.

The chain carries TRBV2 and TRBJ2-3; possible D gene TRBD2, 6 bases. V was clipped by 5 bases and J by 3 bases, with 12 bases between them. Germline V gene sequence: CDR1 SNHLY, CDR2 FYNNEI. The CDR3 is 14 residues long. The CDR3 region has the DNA TGTGCCAGCAGTCTCGGGAGTACGACAGATACGCAGTATTTT. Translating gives CASSLGSTTDTQYF. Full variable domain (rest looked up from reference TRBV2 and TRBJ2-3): EPEVTQTPSHQVTQMGQEVILRCVPISNHLYFYWYRQILGQKVEFLVSFYNNEISEKSEIFDDQFSVERPDGSNFTLKIRSTKLEDSAMYFCASSLGSTTDTQYFGPGTRLTVL.

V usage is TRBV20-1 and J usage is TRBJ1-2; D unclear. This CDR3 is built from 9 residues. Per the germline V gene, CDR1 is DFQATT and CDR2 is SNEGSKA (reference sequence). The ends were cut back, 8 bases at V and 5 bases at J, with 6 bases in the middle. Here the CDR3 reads CSNSYGYTF. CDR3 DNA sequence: TGCAGTAATAGTTATGGCTACACCTTC.

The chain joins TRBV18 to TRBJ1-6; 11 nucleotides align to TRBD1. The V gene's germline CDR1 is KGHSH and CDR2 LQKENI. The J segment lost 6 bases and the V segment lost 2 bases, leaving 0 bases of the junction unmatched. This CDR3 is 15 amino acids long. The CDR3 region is CASSPGQGANSPLHF. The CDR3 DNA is TGTGCCAGCTCACCAGGACAGGGGGCTAATTCACCCCTCCACTTT.

The CDR3, as DNA: TGTGCCAGCAGCTTACCCTCGGCAGGGCCCAACACTGAAGCTTTCTTT. This encodes CASSLPSAGPNTEAFF. V usage is TRBV11-2 and J usage is TRBJ1-1, with a weak D call TRBD1 (5 bases). The V and J ends lost 2 bases and 2 bases respectively, with 15 bases between them. This CDR3 contains 16 residues. Germline V gives CDR1 SGHAT, CDR2 FQNNGV.

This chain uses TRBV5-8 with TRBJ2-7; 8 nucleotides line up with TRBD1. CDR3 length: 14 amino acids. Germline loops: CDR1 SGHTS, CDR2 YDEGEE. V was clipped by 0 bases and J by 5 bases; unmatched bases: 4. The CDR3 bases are TGTGCCAGCAGCTTGGCGACAGGGGTAGACGAGCAGTACTTC. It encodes CASSLATGVDEQYF.

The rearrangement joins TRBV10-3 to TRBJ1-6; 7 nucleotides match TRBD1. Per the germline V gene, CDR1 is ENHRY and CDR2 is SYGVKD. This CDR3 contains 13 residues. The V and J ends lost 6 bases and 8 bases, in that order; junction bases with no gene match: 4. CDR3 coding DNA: TGTGCCATCAGGGGGACAGCCGATTCACCCCTCCACTTT. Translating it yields CAIRGTADSPLHF.

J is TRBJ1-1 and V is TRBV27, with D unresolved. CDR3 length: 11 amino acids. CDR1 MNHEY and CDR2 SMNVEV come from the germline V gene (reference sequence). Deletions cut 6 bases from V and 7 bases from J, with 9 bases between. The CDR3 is CASSSSLEAFF. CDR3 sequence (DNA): TGTGCCAGCAGCTCCTCCCTTGAAGCTTTCTTT.

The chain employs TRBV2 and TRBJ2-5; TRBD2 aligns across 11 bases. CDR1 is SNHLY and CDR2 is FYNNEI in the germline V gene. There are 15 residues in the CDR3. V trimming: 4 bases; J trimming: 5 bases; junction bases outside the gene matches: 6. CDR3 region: CASSGLAGSGETQYF. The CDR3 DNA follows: TGTGCCAGCAGTGGACTAGCGGGGTCCGGGGAGACCCAGTACTTC.